Listed below are T cell receptor beta chains from one sample, sequenced in a study of CD8+ T cells in alopecia areata. TCRdb's table, derived via immunoSEQ multiplex PCR, lists solely in-frame clones and lacks some. The repertoire holds around 98,000 clones, with roughly two fifths as singletons. The sample comprised CD4+ T cells sorted from blood. These receptors all come from a human donor with alopecia areata. Both conserved end residues are part of each CDR3. Fields, in order: V gene, D gene, clone size, J gene, CDR3 DNA, CDR3 protein. The D gene is left open where the match is weak. Clone size is stated in some rows and not others, as once, few, many or a class when expanded.

>TRBV29-1|.|few|TRBJ2-3
TGCAGCGTTGCACAGATGGAAGATACGCAGTATTTT
CSVAQMEDTQYF
>TRBV4-3|TRBD1|.|TRBJ1-4
TGCGCCAGCAGCCCTGGGACAGATGAAAAACTGTTTTTT
CASSPGTDEKLFF
>TRBV29-1|.|few|TRBJ2-3
TGCAGCGTTGCAGTCTCGGGAGAACACACAGATACGCAGTATTTT
CSVAVSGEHTDTQYF
>TRBV29-1|.|once|TRBJ1-1
TGCAGCGTTGAGGACTATCAGCGGGGGACTGAAGCTTTCTTT
CSVEDYQRGTEAFF
>TRBV5-1|.|.|TRBJ2-7
TGCGCCAGCAGAATCGAGGACGAGCAGTACTTC
CASRIEDEQYF
>TRBV29-1|TRBD1|few|TRBJ1-2
TGCAGCGTTTCCTCCGGGACAGGGGTTGGCTACACCTTC
CSVSSGTGVGYTF
>TRBV4-1|.|.|TRBJ2-4
TGCGCCAGCAGCCGGGACTTCTGGGCGGCCAAAAACATTCAGTACTTC
CASSRDFWAAKNIQYF
>TRBV30|TRBD1|few|TRBJ2-2
TGTGCCTGGGACAGGGGATTAGGATCCGGGGAGCTGTTTTTT
CAWDRGLGSGELFF
>TRBV29-1|.|few|TRBJ1-2
TGCAGCGTTGAAGCGCCGGACGGAGCTAACTATGGCTACACCTTC
CSVEAPDGANYGYTF
>TRBV20-1|.|.|TRBJ2-3
TGCAGTGCTGGGCCAGATACGCAGTATTTT
CSAGPDTQYF
>TRBV30|.|.|TRBJ2-3
TGTGCCTGGGGAACTACAGATACGCAGTATTTT
CAWGTTDTQYF
>TRBV7-9|.|few|TRBJ1-6
TGTGCCAGCAGCTTAGGGGCGGGGAATTCACCCCTCCACTTT
CASSLGAGNSPLHF
>TRBV29-1|TRBD2|.|TRBJ2-1
TGCAGCGTTGATAGGAGCGGGAGTTCCAATGAGCAGTTCTTC
CSVDRSGSSNEQFF
>TRBV29-1|.|few|TRBJ1-1
TGCAGCGTTGCCCAGCGTCAGGCAGTGGAAGCTTTCTTT
CSVAQRQAVEAFF
>TRBV7-2|.|.|TRBJ2-1
TGTGCCAGCAGCTTAGCAACAAGGGTATACAATGAGCAGTTCTTC
CASSLATRVYNEQFF
>TRBV28|.|few|TRBJ2-3
TGTGCCAGCAGTTCTCTAGAATACACAGATACGCAGTATTTT
CASSSLEYTDTQYF
>TRBV5-1|.|few|TRBJ2-3
TGCGCCAGCAGCATGCGACCGGATAGATCAGATACGCAGTATTTT
CASSMRPDRSDTQYF
>TRBV29-1|.|.|TRBJ2-1
TGCAGCGTGGATGGGCGGTCTTTTGACAATGAGCAGTTCTTC
CSVDGRSFDNEQFF
>TRBV29-1|TRBD2|.|TRBJ2-1
TGCAGCGCAGGGTCTAGCGGACACAATGAGCAGTTCTTC
CSAGSSGHNEQFF
>TRBV11-2|.|.|TRBJ2-3
TGTGCCAGCAGCCTCCGGAGGCTGTCTAGCACAGATACGCAGTATTTT
CASSLRRLSSTDTQYF
>TRBV28|.|.|TRBJ2-5
TGTGCCAGCAGTTCCGCGAATCGGGGAGAGACCCAGTACTTC
CASSSANRGETQYF
>TRBV29-1|TRBD1|.|TRBJ2-5
TGCAGCGTTGCGGACAGGCCCTTCCCGTACCAAGAGACCCAGTACTTC
CSVADRPFPYQETQYF
>TRBV29-1|TRBD1|few|TRBJ2-2
TGCAGCGTTGCGCTGGGGACAGGCCTTAACACCGGGGAGCTGTTTTTT
CSVALGTGLNTGELFF
>TRBV29-1|TRBD1|.|TRBJ2-5
TGCAGCGTCACGACAGGGTTGGAGACCCAGTACTTC
CSVTTGLETQYF